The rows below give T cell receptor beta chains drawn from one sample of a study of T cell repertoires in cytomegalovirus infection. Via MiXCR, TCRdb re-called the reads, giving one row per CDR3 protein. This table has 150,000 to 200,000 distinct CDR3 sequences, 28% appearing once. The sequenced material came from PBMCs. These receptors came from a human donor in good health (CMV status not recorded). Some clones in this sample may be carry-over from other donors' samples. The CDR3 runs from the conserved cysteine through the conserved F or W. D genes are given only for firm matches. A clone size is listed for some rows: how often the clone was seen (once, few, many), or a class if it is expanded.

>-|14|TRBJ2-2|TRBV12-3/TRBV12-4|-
TGTGCCAGCCGTCTCAGGAGAGATCACGGGGAGCTGTTTTTT
CASRLRRDHGELFF
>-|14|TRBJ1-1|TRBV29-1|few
TGCAGCGTTGATCGTCTTGGGCAGGACACTGAAGCTTTCTTT
CSVDRLGQDTEAFF
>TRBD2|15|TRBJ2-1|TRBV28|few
TGTGCCAGCAGTTCGGGGGGGAGCTCCTACAATGAGCAGTTCTTC
CASSSGGSSYNEQFF
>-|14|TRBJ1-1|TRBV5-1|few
TGCGCCAGCAGCTTGGATACAGGGAACACTGAAGCTTTCTTT
CASSLDTGNTEAFF
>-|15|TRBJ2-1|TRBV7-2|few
TGTGCCAGCAGCCGCCCAGGGCGGTCTGTGAATGAGCAGTTCTTC
CASSRPGRSVNEQFF
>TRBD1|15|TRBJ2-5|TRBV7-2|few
TGTGCCAGCAGCTCGACAGGGGAAGTGGGAGAGACCCAGTACTTC
CASSSTGEVGETQYF
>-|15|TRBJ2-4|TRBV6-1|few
TGTGCCAGCATTGCTGCAGTTCAAGCCAAAAACATTCAGTACTTC
CASIAAVQAKNIQYF
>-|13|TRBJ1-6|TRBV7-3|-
TGTGCCAGCAGCTCCTCCTATAATTCACCCCTCCACTTT
CASSSSYNSPLHF
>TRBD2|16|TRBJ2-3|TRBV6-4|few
TGTGCCAGCAGTGACTCTAGCGGGGGGTCCACAGATACGCAGTATTTT
CASSDSSGGSTDTQYF
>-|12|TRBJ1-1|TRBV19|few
TGTGCCAGTAGGGACAGCTACACTGAAGCTTTCTTT
CASRDSYTEAFF
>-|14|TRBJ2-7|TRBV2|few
TGTGCCAGCAGTGAAACTTCCGCCGGGTACGAGCAGTACTTC
CASSETSAGYEQYF
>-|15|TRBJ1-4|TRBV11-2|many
TGTGCCAGCAGCTCCCGGGTGAGGGGAAGTGAAAAACTGTTTTTT
CASSSRVRGSEKLFF
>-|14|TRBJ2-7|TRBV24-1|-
TGTGCCACCAGTGATACCTCGGACCCTGACGAGCAGTACTTC
CATSDTSDPDEQYF
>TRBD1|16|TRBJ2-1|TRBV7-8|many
TGTGCCAGCAGACCAGGCAACAGGGGGTTGGTCAATGAGCAGTTCTTC
CASRPGNRGLVNEQFF
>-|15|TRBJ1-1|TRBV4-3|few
TGCGCCAGTCAAGAAAGTTACAGGGTTAACACTGAAGCTTTCTTT
CASQESYRVNTEAFF
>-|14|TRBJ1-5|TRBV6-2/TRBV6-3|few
TGTGCCAGTGGCTCGACAGCGGACAATCAGCCCCAGCATTTT
CASGSTADNQPQHF
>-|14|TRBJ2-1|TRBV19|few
TGTGCCAGTAGTATCTTGTACAGGGAAGAAGAGCAGTTCTTC
CASSILYREEEQFF
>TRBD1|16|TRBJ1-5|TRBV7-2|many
TGTGCCAGCAGCCTCGGGACAGTTAATAGCAATCAGCCCCAGCATTTT
CASSLGTVNSNQPQHF
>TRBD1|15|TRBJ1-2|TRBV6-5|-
TGTGCCAGCAGTTACTCGGTGTCAGGGGGTGGTGGCTACACCTTC
CASSYSVSGGGGYTF
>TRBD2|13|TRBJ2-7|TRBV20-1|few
TGCAGTGCTAGAGGCGGGGGGTCCTACGAGCAGTACTTC
CSARGGGSYEQYF
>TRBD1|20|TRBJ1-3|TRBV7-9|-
TGTGCCAGCAGCCGAACATCCGGGACAGGGGCTTCCCTCTCTGGAAACACCATATATTTT
CASSRTSGTGASLSGNTIYF
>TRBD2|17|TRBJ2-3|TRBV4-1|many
TGCGCCAGCAGCCAATTTTTCGGGGGGGCGGGCACAGATACGCAGTATTTT
CASSQFFGGAGTDTQYF
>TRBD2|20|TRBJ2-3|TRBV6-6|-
TGTGCCAGCAGTTACTCGACATGGGGTAGCGGGCCCCTTCGCACAGATACGCAGTATTTT
CASSYSTWGSGPLRTDTQYF
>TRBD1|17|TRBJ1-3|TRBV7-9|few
TGTGCCAGCAGCTCTATCGGGACAGTCGTCTCTGGAAACACCATATATTTT
CASSSIGTVVSGNTIYF
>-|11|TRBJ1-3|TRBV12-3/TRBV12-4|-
TGTGCCAGCAGCCCAGCAGACACCATATATTTT
CASSPADTIYF
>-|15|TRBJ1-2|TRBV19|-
TGTGTCAGTAGAGATGCGGACGGGGACCACTATGGCTACACCTTC
CVSRDADGDHYGYTF
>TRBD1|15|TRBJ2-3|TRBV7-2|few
TGTGCCAGCAGCCGACCGGGACAGGGCATAGATACGCAGTATTTT
CASSRPGQGIDTQYF
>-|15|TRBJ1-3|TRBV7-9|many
TGTGCCAGCAGCTTGGCAGAGGCCGAGGGAAACACCATATATTTT
CASSLAEAEGNTIYF
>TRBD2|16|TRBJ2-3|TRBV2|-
TGTGCCAGCAGTGAAGCGGGTAGCGGGGCCGCAGATACGCAGTATTTT
CASSEAGSGAADTQYF
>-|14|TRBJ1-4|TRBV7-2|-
TGTGCCAGCAGCTTACCCCCGGGCCGTGAAAAACTGTTTTTT
CASSLPPGREKLFF
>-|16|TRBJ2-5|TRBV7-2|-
TGTGCCAGCAGCTTAGAAGGGGGGGCTCCCAAGAAGACCCAGTACTTC
CASSLEGGAPKKTQYF
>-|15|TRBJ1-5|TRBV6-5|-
TGTGCCAGCAGACCACAGGTAGATAGCAATCAGCCCCAGCATTTT
CASRPQVDSNQPQHF
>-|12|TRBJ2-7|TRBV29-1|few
TGCAGCGTTGACCACGGCTCCTACGAGCAGTACTTC
CSVDHGSYEQYF
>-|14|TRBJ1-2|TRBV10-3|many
TGTGCCATCAGCCTTGGGACCGAGACCTATGGCTACACCTTC
CAISLGTETYGYTF
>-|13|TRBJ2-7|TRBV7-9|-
TGTGCCAGCAGCGGCCATCGGTCCTACGAGCAGTACTTC
CASSGHRSYEQYF